Listed here are 23 T cell receptor beta chains from one sample, sequenced in a study of regulatory T cells in long-lasting Graves disease. Time point described: newly diagnosed GD, antithyroid drugs for less than 3 months. The TCR library used RNA extracted from PBMCs. Building the TCR beta libraries relied on iRepertoire HTBI primers, and CDR3 regions underwent Arm-PCR. TCRdb processed the multiplex PCR reads anew with MiXCR; each CDR3 protein has one entry. The data contain fewer than 550,000 distinct CDR3 sequences, about 16% of them singletons. These sequences were also reported in another study, on T cells in Graves' hyperthyroidism and ophthalmopathy.

The source was peripheral blood mononuclear cells (PBMCs), collected at new diagnosis, from a patient treated with antithyroid drugs. The receptors derive from a woman between 40 and 65 years old with Graves disease.

This clonotype was seen repeatedly, ten times or more. V usage is TRBV5-1 and J usage is TRBJ1-1, with a tentative D call TRBD1 (6 bases). The length of the CDR3 is 14 residues. Germline V gene data show CDR1 as SGHRS and CDR2 as YFSETQ. The V and J ends lost 4 bases and 6 bases respectively, with 16 bases between them. As DNA, the CDR3 is TGCGCCAGCAGCCGGAACACAGGGATTCCTGAAGCTTTCTTT. Translated: CASSRNTGIPEAFF.

The table lists this clonotype with many counts. The chain employs TRBV15 and TRBJ1-2; D possibly corresponds to TRBD1 (6 bases). Per germline, CDR1 LNHNV and CDR2 YYDKDF (reference sequence). The CDR3 has 14 residues. V was clipped by 4 bases and J by 3 bases, with 12 bases between them. The CDR3 coding sequence is TGTGCCACCAGCACCAGGGGCCCCTACTATGGCTACACCTTC. It specifies CATSTRGPYYGYTF.

This clonotype was seen many times. The V gene is TRBV6-1, the J gene TRBJ2-3; the match to TRBD2 covers 7 bases. V lost 7 bases and J lost 1; bases outside the gene matches: 8. Per the germline V gene, CDR1 is MNHNS and CDR2 is SASEGT. The CDR3 runs 15 residues. The CDR3 sequence is CASMKESGGTDTQYF. The CDR3 DNA follows: TGTGCCAGCATGAAGGAAAGCGGGGGCACAGATACGCAGTATTTT.

This clonotype has more than one count but fewer than ten. V gene TRBV6-2 or TRBV6-3 combines with J gene TRBJ2-1; D call uncertain. CDR1 is MNHEY, CDR2 SVGEGT, per germline. The CDR3 runs 15 residues. The V gene lost 2 bases and the J gene lost 4 bases, with 12 bases spanning the gap. The CDR3 DNA is TGTGCCAGCAGTTACGACTGGAATCTTTACAATGAGCAGTTCTTC. It encodes CASSYDWNLYNEQFF.

This clonotype was seen at least ten times. V is TRBV7-8 and J is TRBJ2-7; D is possibly TRBD1 (6 bases). This CDR3 region has 13 residues. Germline CDR1 SGHVS, CDR2 FQNEAQ. The V end was cut by 5 bases, the J end by 5 bases, with 13 bases between. The CDR3 is CASSVIRGDEQYF. CDR3 nucleotide sequence: TGTGCCAGCAGCGTTATCAGGGGCGACGAGCAGTACTTC.

This clonotype was seen many times. The V and J genes are TRBV11-2 and TRBJ1-2, with a possible D match to TRBD1 (6 bases). Germline CDR1 reads SGHAT; CDR2 reads FQNNGV. The V and J ends lost 4 bases and 3 bases respectively, with 21 bases between them. The CDR3 is 17 amino acids. The CDR3 is CASSSYRVPLGDYGYTF. The CDR3 coding sequence is TGTGCCAGCAGCTCGTACAGGGTTCCCTTAGGCGACTATGGCTACACCTTC. The full variable domain, completed using reference TRBV11-2 and TRBJ1-2, is EAGVAQSPRYKIIEKRQSVAFWCNPISGHATLYWYQQILGQGPKLLIQFQNNGVVDDSQLPKDRFSAERLKGVDSTLKIQPAKLEDSAVYLCASSSYRVPLGDYGYTFGSGTRLTVV.

In its sample, this clonotype was seen a few times. This rearrangement joins TRBV9 to TRBJ2-1; 11 bases fit TRBD2. Germline values: CDR1 SGDLS, CDR2 YYNGEE. The CDR3 totals 14 residues. V lost 3 bases to trimming and J lost 15 bases; unmatched junction nucleotides: 11. This CDR3 is CASSATSGAKRGFF. The CDR3 nucleotides are TGTGCCAGCAGCGCGACTAGCGGGGCCAAAAGGGGGTTCTTC.

This clonotype was recorded many times. This chain links TRBV3-1 with TRBJ1-4; 9 positions agree with TRBD1. The germline V gene encodes CDR1 LGHDT and CDR2 YNNKEL (reference sequence). CDR3 size: 15 residues. With 3 bases clipped from V and 8 bases from J, the junction kept 7 bases outside the gene matches. CDR3 sequence: CASSHAGTGKEKLFF. The CDR3 region has the DNA TGTGCCAGCAGCCACGCCGGGACAGGGAAAGAAAAACTGTTTTTT.

The chain is built from TRBV30 and TRBJ2-4; 10 bases agree with TRBD1. The CDR3 extends over 13 amino acids. Germline V gene sequence: CDR1 GTSNPN, CDR2 SVGIG (reference sequence). V lost 0 bases and J lost 9; bases outside the gene matches: 2. Written as DNA, the CDR3 is TGTGCCTGGAGTGTCGGGACAGGGGTCATTCAGTACTTC. The encoded protein is CAWSVGTGVIQYF.

This clonotype was recorded many times. This chain connects TRBV12-3 or TRBV12-4 to TRBJ2-2; no reliable D call. This CDR3 has 15 amino acids. The germline V and J ends were trimmed by 4 bases and 2 bases, with 11 bases remaining between them. The CDR3 protein is CASSSNTLNTGELFF. The CDR3, as DNA: TGTGCCAGCAGTTCGAACACGCTCAACACCGGGGAGCTGTTTTTT.

This rearrangement joins TRBV12-3 or TRBV12-4 to TRBJ2-1; no clear D. V lost 7 bases to trimming and J lost 4 bases, with 8 bases between them. The CDR3 consists of 12 residues. The CDR3 loop reads CASNGPYNEQFF. As DNA, the CDR3 is TGTGCCAGCAACGGGCCTTACAATGAGCAGTTCTTC.

This clonotype was picked up many times. In DNA form, the CDR3 reads TGTGCCAGCTCAACCGACAGGGTTCGGGATGAAAAACTGTTTTTT. Protein sequence: CASSTDRVRDEKLFF. The chain combines TRBV18 with TRBJ1-4; 7 bases match TRBD1. With V trimmed by 5 bases and J by 6 bases, 9 bases remained unmatched. The length of the CDR3 is 15 residues. Germline V gene data show CDR1 as KGHSH and CDR2 as LQKENI.

This clonotype occurred many times. CDR3 sequence (DNA): TGTGCCAGCAGTTTACGGGACAGGGGAGACTATGGCTACACCTTC. The encoded protein is CASSLRDRGDYGYTF. The V gene is TRBV12-3 or TRBV12-4, the J gene TRBJ1-2; 10 bases map to TRBD1. CDR3 size: 15 residues. Trimming cost V 2 bases and J 3 bases; bases outside gene matches: 3.

On this clonotype itself: A read error is possible here, since a much larger clone lies one base away. The chain uses TRBV11-3 and TRBJ2-1; no clear D gene. With 0 bases removed from V and 10 bases from J, the gap between germline ends came to 7 bases. Germline assignment: CDR1 SGHNT and CDR2 YENEEA. The CDR3 covers 12 residues. This CDR3 reads CASSLDGHEQFF. For the CDR3, the DNA is TGTGCCAGCAGCTTAGATGGGCACGAGCAGTTCTTC. Together with reference TRBV11-3 and TRBJ2-1, the CDR3 gives the full variable domain: EAGVVQSPRYKIIEKKQPVAFWCNPISGHNTLYWYLQNLGQGPELLIRYENEEAVDDSQLPKDRFSAERLKGVDSTLKIQPAELGDSAVYLCASSLDGHEQFFGPGTRLTVL.

There are a few counts of this clonotype. The rearrangement uses TRBV9 and TRBJ2-2; D is perhaps TRBD1 or TRBD2 (7 bases each). Germline V gives CDR1 SGDLS, CDR2 YYNGEE. This CDR3 contains 15 residues. The V gene lost 2 bases and the J gene lost 3 bases, with 11 bases spanning the gap. CDR3 nucleotides: TGTGCCAGCAGCGTGGCAGGGGGGGACACCGGGGAGCTGTTTTTT. Its translation: CASSVAGGDTGELFF.

This clonotype was recorded at least ten times. The J gene is TRBJ1-1, the V gene TRBV2, with D possibly TRBD1 on 5 matching bases. CDR3 length: 14 amino acids. V lost 10 bases and J 3 bases, leaving 18 bases between the germline ends. Looked up from germline, CDR1 is SNHLY and CDR2 is FYNNEI. As DNA, the CDR3 is TGTGCCACGACCTACGGGGCGTGGGACACTGAAGCTTTCTTT. Residues: CATTYGAWDTEAFF.

The rearrangement links TRBV6-5 to TRBJ2-1, with TRBD2 identical over 9 bases. The CDR3 runs to 15 residues. From germline, CDR1 is MNHEY and CDR2 SVGAGI. V gave up 4 bases and J gave up 3 bases; unmatched junction bases: 4. The CDR3 sequence is CASSFRTSVYNEQFF. CDR3 nucleotide sequence: TGTGCCAGCAGTTTTCGGACTAGCGTCTACAATGAGCAGTTCTTC.

The rearrangement links TRBV4-2 to TRBJ1-5; D is perhaps TRBD1 (5 bases). Trimming removed 3 bases at V and 2 bases at J, with 11 bases between. The CDR3 has 15 residues. Germline V CDR1 and CDR2: LGHNA, YNFKEQ. CDR3 region: CASSQALGGNQPQHF. The DNA of the CDR3 is TGTGCCAGCAGCCAGGCCTTGGGGGGCAATCAGCCCCAGCATTTT.

This clonotype came up a few times. The chain links TRBV19 to TRBJ1-2; the D is unclear. CDR3 length: 15 residues. Germline CDR1 is LNHDA and CDR2 is SQIVND (reference sequence). V was pared by 3 bases and J by 5 bases, with 16 bases between. CDR3 DNA: TGTGCCAGTAGTATCGAGAGGCAGCAAGAATATGGCTACACCTTC. This sequence encodes CASSIERQQEYGYTF.

This clonotype was found many times. The chain links TRBV5-1 to TRBJ2-1; the match to TRBD2 covers 9 bases. V trimming: 0 bases; J trimming: 8 bases; junction bases outside the gene matches: 21. Germline V gene data show CDR1 as SGHRS and CDR2 as YFSETQ. The CDR3 has 20 residues. CDR3 amino acids: CASSLAGWRGGQTLTDEQFF. CDR3 in DNA: TGCGCCAGCAGCTTGGCCGGATGGCGGGGGGGACAAACCCTTACGGATGAGCAGTTCTTC.

The table lists this clonotype with a few counts. The chain combines TRBV5-1 with TRBJ2-5; 8 nucleotides align to TRBD2. V lost 0 bases and J lost 1; bases outside the gene matches: 8. The CDR3 loop spans 17 amino acids. CDR1 is SGHRS and CDR2 is YFSETQ in the germline V gene. The CDR3 DNA sequence: TGCGCCAGCAGCTTGGTTGGTAGCGGGACCTTCCAAGAGACCCAGTACTTC. It specifies CASSLVGSGTFQETQYF.

There are many counts of this clonotype. The rearrangement uses TRBV2 and TRBJ1-5; no clear D. V lost 3 bases, J lost 4 bases, and 7 bases lay in between. The CDR3 covers 13 residues. CDR1 is SNHLY and CDR2 is FYNNEI in the germline V gene. CDR3 nucleotide sequence: TGTGCCAGCAGTGACCCAAAAAATCAGCCCCAGCATTTT. Translating it yields CASSDPKNQPQHF.

The rearrangement links TRBV6-2 or TRBV6-3 to TRBJ2-3; TRBD1 or TRBD2 may be the D gene (5 bases each). Germline V gene sequence: CDR1 MNHEY, CDR2 SVGEGT. The germline V and J ends were trimmed by 7 bases and 4 bases, with 18 bases remaining between them. This CDR3 is built from 15 residues. The CDR3 reads CASIPLGDRADTQYF. The CDR3 nucleotides read TGTGCCAGCATTCCTTTGGGGGATCGGGCAGATACGCAGTATTTT.